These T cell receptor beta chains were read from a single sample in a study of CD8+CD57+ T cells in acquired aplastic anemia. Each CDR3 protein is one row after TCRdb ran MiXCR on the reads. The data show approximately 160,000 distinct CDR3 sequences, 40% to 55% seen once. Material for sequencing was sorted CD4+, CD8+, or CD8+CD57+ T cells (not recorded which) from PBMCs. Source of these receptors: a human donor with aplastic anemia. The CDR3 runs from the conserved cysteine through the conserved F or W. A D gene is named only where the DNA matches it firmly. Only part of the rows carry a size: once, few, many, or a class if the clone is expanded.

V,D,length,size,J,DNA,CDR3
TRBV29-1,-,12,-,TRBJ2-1,TGCAGCGTTGTGGGGGGTCGTAATGAGCAGTTCTTC,CSVVGGRNEQFF
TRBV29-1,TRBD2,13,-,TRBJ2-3,TGCAGCGGGCGGGGGTCAGCCACAGATACGCAGTATTTT,CSGRGSATDTQYF
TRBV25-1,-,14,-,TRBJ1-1,TGTGCCAGCGTTGAGGGACAACAGAACACTGAAGCTTTCTTT,CASVEGQQNTEAFF
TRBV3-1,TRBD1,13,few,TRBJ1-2,TGTGCCAGCAGCCCTTGGACAGGCCTGGGCTACACCTTC,CASSPWTGLGYTF
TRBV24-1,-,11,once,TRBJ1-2,TGTGCCACCAGTGGGCTCTATGGCTACACCTTC,CATSGLYGYTF
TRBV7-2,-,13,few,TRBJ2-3,TGTGCCAGCAGCTTAGAGGTTCCAGATACGCAGTATTTT,CASSLEVPDTQYF
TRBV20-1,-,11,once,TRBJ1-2,TGCAGTGGGCGCAGTAACTATGGCTACACCTTC,CSGRSNYGYTF
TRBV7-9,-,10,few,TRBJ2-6,TGTGCCAGCACCCCCAACGTCCTGACTTTC,CASTPNVLTF
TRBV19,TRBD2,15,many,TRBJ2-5,TGTGCCAGTAGTTCCGGGGGGGCGCCCGGGGGGACCCAGTACTTC,CASSSGGAPGGTQYF
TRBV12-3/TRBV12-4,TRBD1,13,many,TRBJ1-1,TGTGCCAGCAGTCGGGACAGTCCCACTGAAGCTTTCTTT,CASSRDSPTEAFF
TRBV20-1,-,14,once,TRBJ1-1,TGCAGTGCTAGAGATTTCGGCAATGCGACGGAAGCTCTCTTT,CSARDFGNATEALF
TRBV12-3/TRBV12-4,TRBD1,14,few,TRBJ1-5,TGTGCCAGCAGCCTGACAGGGACGAATCAGCCCCAGCATTTT,CASSLTGTNQPQHF
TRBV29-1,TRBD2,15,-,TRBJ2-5,TGCAGCGCCTGGACTAGCGGGAGGGCCCGAGAGACCCAGTACTTC,CSAWTSGRARETQYF
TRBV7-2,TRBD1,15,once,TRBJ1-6,TGTGCCAGCAGCTACGGGACAGGGAAACAATCACCCCTCCACTTT,CASSYGTGKQSPLHF
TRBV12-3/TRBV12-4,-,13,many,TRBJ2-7,TGTGCCAGCGGCCGGGACACATCCTACGAGCAGTACTTC,CASGRDTSYEQYF
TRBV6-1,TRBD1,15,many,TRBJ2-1,TGTGCCAGCACGACCTGGACAGGGGGCCTCAATGAGCAGTTCTTC,CASTTWTGGLNEQFF
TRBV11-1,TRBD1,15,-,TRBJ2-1,TGTGCCAGCAGTCCACCGGGACAGGGGGCCGATGAGCAGTTCTTC,CASSPPGQGADEQFF
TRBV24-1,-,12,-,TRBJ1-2,TGTGCCACCAGTGAGGGCGGCCTCGGCTACACCTTC,CATSEGGLGYTF
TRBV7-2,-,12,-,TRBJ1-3,TGTGCCAGCAGCTCGTGGGAAAACACCATATATTTT,CASSSWENTIYF
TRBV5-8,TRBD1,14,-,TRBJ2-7,TGTGCCAGCAGCTTAGACAGGGGCCTCCGCGAGCAGTACTTC,CASSLDRGLREQYF
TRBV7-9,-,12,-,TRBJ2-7,TGTGCCAGTGGAGCAGTACCTCACGAGCAGTACTTC,CASGAVPHEQYF
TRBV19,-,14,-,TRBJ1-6,TGTGCCAGTAAGCGAGACTCCACCTCGAGGGCCCTCCACTTT,CASKRDSTSRALHF
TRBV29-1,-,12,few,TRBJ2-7,TGCAGCGGCCTCGGCCTCCCCTACGAGCAGTACTTC,CSGLGLPYEQYF
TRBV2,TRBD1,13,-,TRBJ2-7,TGTGCCAGCAGTGAGGGGACAGGGAACGAGCAGTACTTC,CASSEGTGNEQYF
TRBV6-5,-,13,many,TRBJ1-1,TGTGCCAGCAAACCCAGGGCCTACACTGAAGCTTTCTTT,CASKPRAYTEAFF
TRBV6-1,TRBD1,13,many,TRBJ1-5,TGTGCCAGCAGGGGACAGGGAAATCAGCCCCAGCATTTT,CASRGQGNQPQHF
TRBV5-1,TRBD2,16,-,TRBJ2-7,TGCGCCAGCAGCTTGGGTAGTAGCGGGGGATCCTACGAGCGGTACTTC,CASSLGSSGGSYERYF
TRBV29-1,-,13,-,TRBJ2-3,TGCAGCTCCCCCTTTGGGGGCGGAGATACGCAGTATTTT,CSSPFGGGDTQYF
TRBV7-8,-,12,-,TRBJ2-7,TGTGCCAGCAGGGTGGCCTCCTACGAGCAGTACTTC,CASRVASYEQYF
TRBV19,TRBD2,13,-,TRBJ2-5,TGTGCCAGTAGTATCGGGGAGGGTGGGACCCAGTACTTC,CASSIGEGGTQYF
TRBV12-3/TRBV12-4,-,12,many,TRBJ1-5,TGTGCCAGCAGTTATGGGTCTCAGCCCCAGCATTTT,CASSYGSQPQHF
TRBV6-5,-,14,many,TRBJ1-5,TGTGCCAGCAGTTACGTGAGCGCCAGTCAGCCCCAGCATTTT,CASSYVSASQPQHF
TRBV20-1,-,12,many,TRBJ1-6,TGCAGTGCTAGTCCGGAGGGGTCACCCCTCCACTTT,CSASPEGSPLHF
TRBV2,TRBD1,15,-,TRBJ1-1,TGTGCCAGCAGACTCGACAGGGGAGGGAACACTGAAGCTTTCTTT,CASRLDRGGNTEAFF
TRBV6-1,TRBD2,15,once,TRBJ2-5,TGTGCCAGCAGTGAAATTGGCGGGGGATCGGAGACCCAGTACTTC,CASSEIGGGSETQYF
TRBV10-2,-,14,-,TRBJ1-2,TGCGCCAGCAGTGATTTTGACTCCTACTATGGCTACACCTTC,CASSDFDSYYGYTF
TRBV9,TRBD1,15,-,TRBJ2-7,TGTGCCAGCAGCGTGAATTCACAGGGGATGGGGGAGCAGTACTTC,CASSVNSQGMGEQYF
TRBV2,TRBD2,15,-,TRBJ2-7,TGTGCCAGCAGTGAACTAGCGGGGGATTTTTACGAGCAGTACTTC,CASSELAGDFYEQYF
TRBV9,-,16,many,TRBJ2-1,TGTGCCAGCAGCGTAGAGGGACGGAGCTCCTACAATGAGCAGTTCTTC,CASSVEGRSSYNEQFF
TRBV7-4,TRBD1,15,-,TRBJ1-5,TGTGCCAGCAGCCAAGAGTGGGACAGGGGGCAGCCCCAGCATTTT,CASSQEWDRGQPQHF
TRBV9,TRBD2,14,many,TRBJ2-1,TGTGCCAGCAGCGGGTGGGAGGGTTGGAATGAGCAGTTCTTC,CASSGWEGWNEQFF
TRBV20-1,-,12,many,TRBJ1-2,TGCAGTGCTAGGGACAGTAACTATGGCTACACCTTC,CSARDSNYGYTF
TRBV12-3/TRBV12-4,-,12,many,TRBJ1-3,TGTGCCAGCAGACCCTCTGGAAACACCATATATTTT,CASRPSGNTIYF
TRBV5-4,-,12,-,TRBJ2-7,TGTGCCAGCAGTATCGCAGGGGACGAGCAGTACTTC,CASSIAGDEQYF
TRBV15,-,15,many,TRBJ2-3,TGTGCCACCAGCAGAGATAAGCAGCCCACAGATACGCAGTATTTT,CATSRDKQPTDTQYF
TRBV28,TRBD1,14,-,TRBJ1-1,TGTGCCAGCAGTTTATCCAAGGGGGCAGGAGGAGCTTTCTTT,CASSLSKGAGGAFF
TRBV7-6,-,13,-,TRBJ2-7,TGTGCCAGCAGCTTAGCCATCTCCTACGAGCAGTACTTC,CASSLAISYEQYF
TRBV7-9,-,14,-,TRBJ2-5,TGTGCCAGCAGCCTGACTTATAGGCAAGAGACCCAGTACTTC,CASSLTYRQETQYF
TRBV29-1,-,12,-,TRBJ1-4,TGCAGCATCCGGGACAATAATGAAAAACTGTTTTTT,CSIRDNNEKLFF
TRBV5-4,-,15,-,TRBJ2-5,TGTGCCAGCAGCTTGGTAGGGACTTACTCTGAGACCCAGTACTTC,CASSLVGTYSETQYF
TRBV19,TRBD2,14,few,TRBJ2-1,TGTGCCAGTAGTTACCTAGCGGGAAGCAATGAGCAGTTCTTC,CASSYLAGSNEQFF
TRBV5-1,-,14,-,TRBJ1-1,TGCGCCAGCAGCTTGGCTCCCGGGAGAACCGAAGCTTTCTTT,CASSLAPGRTEAFF
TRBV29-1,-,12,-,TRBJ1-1,TGCAGCGTAGGGGGGGGGCGAACTGAAGCTTTCTTT,CSVGGGRTEAFF
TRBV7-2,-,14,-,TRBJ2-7,TGTGCCAGCAGTCGTATGGACGGAGGTTACGAGCAGTACTTC,CASSRMDGGYEQYF